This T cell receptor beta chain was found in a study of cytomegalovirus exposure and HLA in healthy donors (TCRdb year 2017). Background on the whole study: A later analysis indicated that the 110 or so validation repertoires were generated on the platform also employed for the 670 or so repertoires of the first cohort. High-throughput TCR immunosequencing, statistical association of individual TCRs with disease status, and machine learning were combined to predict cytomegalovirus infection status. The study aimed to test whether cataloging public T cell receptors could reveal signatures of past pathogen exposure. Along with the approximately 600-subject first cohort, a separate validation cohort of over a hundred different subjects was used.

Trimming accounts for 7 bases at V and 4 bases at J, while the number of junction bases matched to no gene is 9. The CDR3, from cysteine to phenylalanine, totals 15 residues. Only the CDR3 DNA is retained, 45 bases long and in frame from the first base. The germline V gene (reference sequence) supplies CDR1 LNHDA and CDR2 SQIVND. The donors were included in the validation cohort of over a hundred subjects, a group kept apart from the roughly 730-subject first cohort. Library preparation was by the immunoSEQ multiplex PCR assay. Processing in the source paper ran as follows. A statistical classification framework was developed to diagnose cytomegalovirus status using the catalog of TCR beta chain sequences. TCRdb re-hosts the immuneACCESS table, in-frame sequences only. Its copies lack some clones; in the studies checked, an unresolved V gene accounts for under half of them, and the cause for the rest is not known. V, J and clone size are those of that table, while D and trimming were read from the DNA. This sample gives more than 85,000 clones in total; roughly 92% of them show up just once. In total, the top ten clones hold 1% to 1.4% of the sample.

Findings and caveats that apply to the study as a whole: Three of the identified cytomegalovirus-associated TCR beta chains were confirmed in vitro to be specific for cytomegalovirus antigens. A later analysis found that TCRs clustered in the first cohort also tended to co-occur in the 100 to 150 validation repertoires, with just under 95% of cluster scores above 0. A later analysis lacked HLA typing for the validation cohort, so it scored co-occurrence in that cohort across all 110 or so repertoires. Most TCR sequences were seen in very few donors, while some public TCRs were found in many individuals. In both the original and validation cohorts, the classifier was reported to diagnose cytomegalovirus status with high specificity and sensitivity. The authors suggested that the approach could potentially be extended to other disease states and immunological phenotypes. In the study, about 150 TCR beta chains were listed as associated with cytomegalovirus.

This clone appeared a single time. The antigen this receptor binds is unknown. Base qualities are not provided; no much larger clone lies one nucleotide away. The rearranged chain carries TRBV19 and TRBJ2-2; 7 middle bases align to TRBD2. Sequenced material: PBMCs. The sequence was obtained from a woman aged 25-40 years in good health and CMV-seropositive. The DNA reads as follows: TGTGCCAGTATCGCGGGACTACCAGGCACCGGGGAGCTGTTTTTT. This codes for CASIAGLPGTGELFF.